The present entry profiles one T cell receptor (beta chain) with its context. Its specificity is unknown. PCR used 60 Vbeta primers and 13 Jbeta primers. The assay was immunoSEQ multiplex PCR, and TCRdb's table has in-frame clones only and misses some. Found here are some 200,000 clones, 60% to 80% of them singletons; the top ten hold roughly 1.9%. The sample comes from a study of cytomegalovirus exposure and HLA in healthy donors. Findings and caveats of the study: Near-uniform donor sequencing depth was presumed by presence/absence analyses. In a later analysis, specific HLA alleles were associated with approximately 17,000 TCR beta sequences at a 0.05 false discovery rate. As a later analysis revealed, most CMV-associated TCR beta chains appeared HLA-restricted. CMV serostatus alone was available as immune exposure information.

The TCR was taken from a man between 18 and 35 years old in good health and CMV-seronegative. Source material: PBMCs.

The CDR3 DNA reads as TGCGCCAGCAGCCAAGACGTGGCGCCAGGGGCATCTTTTAACTATGGCTACACCTTC. Protein product: CASSQDVAPGASFNYGYTF. The chain links TRBV4-3 to TRBJ1-2, with a weak D call TRBD1 (6 bases). This CDR3 has 19 residues. The germline gives CDR1 LGHNA, CDR2 YSLEER. The V end was cut by 0 bases, the J end by 1 base, with 21 bases between.